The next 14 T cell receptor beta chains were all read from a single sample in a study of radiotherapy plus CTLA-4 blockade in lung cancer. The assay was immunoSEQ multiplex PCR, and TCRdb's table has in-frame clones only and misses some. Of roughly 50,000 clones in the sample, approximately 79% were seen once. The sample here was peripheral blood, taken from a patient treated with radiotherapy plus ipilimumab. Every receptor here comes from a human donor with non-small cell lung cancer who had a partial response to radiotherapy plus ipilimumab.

The CDR3 loop is CASSSTGQGAAFF. CDR3 coding DNA: TGTGCCAGCAGCTCCACGGGACAGGGAGCAGCTTTCTTT. The rearrangement links TRBV5-4 to TRBJ1-1; 9 bases align to TRBD1. The trim removed 3 bases at V and 10 bases at J, leaving 7 bases unmatched. From germline, CDR1 is SGHNT and CDR2 YYREEE (reference sequence). The CDR3 is made up of 13 amino acids.

The CDR3 here is CASSLGDTPRHF. As DNA, the CDR3 is TGCGCCAGCAGCTTGGGGGACACACCGAGGCACTTT. This sequence joins TRBV5-1 and TRBJ1-6; D is perhaps TRBD1 (6 bases). Germline-derived CDR1 and CDR2 are SGHRS and YFSETQ. CDR3 length equals 12 residues. The V and J ends lost 0 bases and 19 bases respectively, with 14 bases between them.

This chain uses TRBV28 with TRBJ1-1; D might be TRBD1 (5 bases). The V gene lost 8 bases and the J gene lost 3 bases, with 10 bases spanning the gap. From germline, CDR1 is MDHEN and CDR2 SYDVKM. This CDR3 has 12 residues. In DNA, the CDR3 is TGTGCCAGCCGGGGGGTAGACACTGAAGCTTTCTTT. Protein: CASRGVDTEAFF.

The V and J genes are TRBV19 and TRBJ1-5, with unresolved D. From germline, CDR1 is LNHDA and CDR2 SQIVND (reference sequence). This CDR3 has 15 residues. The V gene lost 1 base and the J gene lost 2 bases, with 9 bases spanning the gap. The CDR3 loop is CASSIGADRNQPQHF. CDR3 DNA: TGTGCCAGTAGTATAGGGGCAGACCGCAATCAGCCCCAGCATTTT.

This CDR3 is CASSLGQGTDTQYF. The CDR3 nucleotides read TGTGCCAGCAGCTTGGGACAGGGAACAGATACGCAGTATTTT. J is TRBJ2-3 and V is TRBV7-2; 9 bases fit TRBD1. This CDR3 contains 14 residues. Trimming cost V 3 bases and J 3 bases; bases outside gene matches: 1. Germline values: CDR1 SGHTA, CDR2 FQGNSA. Full variable domain (missing parts from reference TRBV7-2 and TRBJ2-3): GAGVSQSPSNKVTEKGKDVELRCDPISGHTALYWYRQSLGQGLEFLIYFQGNSAPDKSGLPSDRFSAERTGGSVSTLTIQRTQQEDSAVYLCASSLGQGTDTQYFGPGTRLTVL.

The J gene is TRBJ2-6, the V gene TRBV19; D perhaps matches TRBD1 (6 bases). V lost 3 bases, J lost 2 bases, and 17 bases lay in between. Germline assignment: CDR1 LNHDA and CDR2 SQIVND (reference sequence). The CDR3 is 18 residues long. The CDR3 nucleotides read TGTGCCAGTAGTATGGGCAGCGCCAGGGGAGCTGGGGCCAACGTCCTGACTTTC. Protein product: CASSMGSARGAGANVLTF. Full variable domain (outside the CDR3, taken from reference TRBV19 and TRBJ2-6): DGGITQSPKYLFRKEGQNVTLSCEQNLNHDAMYWYRQDPGQGLRLIYYSQIVNDFQKGDIAEGYSVSREKKESFPLTVTSAQKNPTAFYLCASSMGSARGAGANVLTFGAGSRLTVL.

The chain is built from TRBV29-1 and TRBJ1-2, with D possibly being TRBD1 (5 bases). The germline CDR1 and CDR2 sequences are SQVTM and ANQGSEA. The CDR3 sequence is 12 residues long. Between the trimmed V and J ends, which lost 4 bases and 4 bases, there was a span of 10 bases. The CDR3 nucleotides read TGCAGCGTTGGCGGGACCTCCTATGGCTACACCTTC. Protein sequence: CSVGGTSYGYTF.

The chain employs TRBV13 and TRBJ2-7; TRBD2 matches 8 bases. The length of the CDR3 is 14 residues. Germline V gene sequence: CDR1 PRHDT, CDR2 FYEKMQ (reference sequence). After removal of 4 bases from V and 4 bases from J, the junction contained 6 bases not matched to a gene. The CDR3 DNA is TGTGCCAGCAGCTCCGGGGGGGGGAGGTACGAGCAGTACTTC. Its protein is CASSSGGGRYEQYF.

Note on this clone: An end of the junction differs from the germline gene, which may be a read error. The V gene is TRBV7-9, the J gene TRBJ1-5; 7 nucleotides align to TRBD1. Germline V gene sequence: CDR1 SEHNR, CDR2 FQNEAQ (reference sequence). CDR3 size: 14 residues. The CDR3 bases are TGTGCCAGCAGCTTAGCAGGGGGCAACCAGCCCCAGCATTTT. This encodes CASSLAGGNQPQHF.

The CDR3 sequence: CASSQAWKIHEQYF. The CDR3 DNA is TGTGCCAGCAGCCAGGCCTGGAAGATCCACGAGCAGTACTTC. The chain uses TRBV7-2 and TRBJ2-7, with D hard to call. Germline V CDR1 and CDR2: SGHTA, FQGNSA. V was pared by 5 bases and J by 5 bases, with 16 bases between. The CDR3 extends over 14 amino acids.

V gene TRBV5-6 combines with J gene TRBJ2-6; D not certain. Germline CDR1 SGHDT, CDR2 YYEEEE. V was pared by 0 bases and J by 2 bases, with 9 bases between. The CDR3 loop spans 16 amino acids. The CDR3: CASSLGRGAGANVLTF. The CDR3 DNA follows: TGTGCCAGCAGCTTGGGGAGAGGAGCTGGGGCCAACGTCCTGACTTTC.

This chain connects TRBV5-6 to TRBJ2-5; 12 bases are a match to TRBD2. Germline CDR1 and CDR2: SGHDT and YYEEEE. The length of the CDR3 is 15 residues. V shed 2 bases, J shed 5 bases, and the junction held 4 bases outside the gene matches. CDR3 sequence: CASSLLAGGRETQYF. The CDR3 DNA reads TGTGCCAGCAGCTTACTAGCGGGGGGTCGCGAGACCCAGTACTTC.

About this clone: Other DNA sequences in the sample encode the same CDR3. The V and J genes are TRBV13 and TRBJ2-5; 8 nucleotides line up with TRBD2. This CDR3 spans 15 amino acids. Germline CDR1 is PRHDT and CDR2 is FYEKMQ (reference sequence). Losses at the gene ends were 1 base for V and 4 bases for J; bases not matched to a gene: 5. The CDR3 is CASSLVAGGRETQYF. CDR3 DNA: TGTGCCAGCAGCTTAGTGGCGGGGGGCCGAGAGACCCAGTACTTC. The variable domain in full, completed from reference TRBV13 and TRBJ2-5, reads AAGVIQSPRHLIKEKRETATLKCYPIPRHDTVYWYQQGPGQDPQFLISFYEKMQSDKGSIPDRFSAQQFSDYHSELNMSSLELGDSALYFCASSLVAGGRETQYFGPGTRLLVL.

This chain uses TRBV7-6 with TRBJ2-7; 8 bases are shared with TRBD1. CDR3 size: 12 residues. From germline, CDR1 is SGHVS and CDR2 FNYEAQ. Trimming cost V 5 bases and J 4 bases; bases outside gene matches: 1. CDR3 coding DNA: TGTGCCAGCAGCGACAGGGGTTACGAGCAGTACTTC. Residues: CASSDRGYEQYF.